This TCR beta chain was found in a study of T cells in Graves' hyperthyroidism and ophthalmopathy. The CDR3 runs 16 residues. Between the trimmed V and J ends, which lost 1 base and 4 bases, there was a span of 14 bases. Germline V lookup: CDR1 LGHNA, CDR2 YSLEER. The investigators amplified TCR beta CDR3 regions from RNA transcripts. HTBI primers were employed in a first-round RT-PCR of the TCR CDR3. One entry per CDR3 protein, called by TCRdb with MiXCR from the multiplex PCR reads. The profile shows 560,000 or so distinct CDR3 sequences, 15% to 20% of them singletons. The source material was blood. The chain joins TRBV4-3 to TRBJ2-1; D is perhaps TRBD2 (6 bases). This receptor was obtained from a man aged 35 to 55 with Graves' ophthalmopathy. DNA for the CDR3: TGCGCCAGCAGCCAAGGCGGGGCGCCCGGATACAATGAGCAGTTCTTC. This gives the protein CASSQGGAPGYNEQFF.